This record covers a single TCR beta chain. Its antigen is still unknown. This CDR3 contains 17 residues. Germline V gene sequence: CDR1 MDHEN, CDR2 SYDVKM. V was trimmed by 3 bases and J by 2 bases, leaving 17 bases between them. These data come from a study of cytomegalovirus exposure and HLA in healthy donors. The study's findings and limits: A link between a missense DCLRE1C variant and TCR beta V- and J-gene trimming emerged from a later analysis. Presence/absence analysis assumed near-uniform sequencing depth across donors.

PCR employed 60 Vbeta and 13 Jbeta primers. Clones were sequenced by immunoSEQ multiplex PCR, and TCRdb holds only the in-frame ones, with some missing. The repertoire holds roughly 200,000 clones, almost 70% seen once, with 2.6% in the top ten. The specimen was PBMCs. This clonotype originated in a man aged 40-55 years in good health and CMV-seropositive. This chain uses TRBV28 with TRBJ2-1, with TRBD1 as a possible D gene (6 bases). CDR3 sequence: CASSFFPPRGPYNEQFF. The CDR3 DNA follows: TGTGCCAGCAGTTTCTTCCCTCCCAGGGGACCCTACAATGAGCAGTTCTTC.